This is a list of T cell receptor beta chains from one sample in a study of blood T cell repertoires in COVID-19. Sequencing was performed with immunoSEQ multiplex PCR; in TCRdb, only in-frame clones are kept and a portion is missing. The sample has roughly 200,000 clones, approximately 83% seen once. What was sequenced was peripheral blood. These receptors originate from a man aged 55 to 70 with acute or convalescent COVID-19. Both conserved end residues are part of each CDR3. The D gene is left open where the match is weak. The listing skips clone size in some rows; elsewhere it reads once, few, many or a size class.

V: TRBV9
J: TRBJ1-2
size: -
D: TRBD1
DNA: TGTGCCAGCAGCGTAGGGCAGGGGGATCACTATGGCTACACCTTC
CDR3: CASSVGQGDHYGYTF

V: TRBV6-5
J: TRBJ1-2
size: -
D: TRBD1
DNA: TGTGCCAGCAGGAGACAGGGGAGTGGCTACACCTTC
CDR3: CASRRQGSGYTF

V: TRBV11-1
J: TRBJ2-7
size: -
D: -
DNA: TGTGCCAGCAGCTTAGGGCGGTCCTCTGGGGAGCAGTACTTC
CDR3: CASSLGRSSGEQYF

V: TRBV7-9
J: TRBJ1-2
size: -
D: -
DNA: TGTGCCAGCAGCCACCGAACAGAGCCCCTTTATGGCTACACCTTC
CDR3: CASSHRTEPLYGYTF

V: TRBV11-1
J: TRBJ2-3
size: -
D: -
DNA: TGTGCCAGCAGCTTAGCGCGGAGTCGGCGCACAGATACGCAGTATTTT
CDR3: CASSLARSRRTDTQYF

V: TRBV5-6
J: TRBJ1-2
size: -
D: -
DNA: TGTGCCAGCAGCTTGGGTCTCAACTATGGCTACACCTTC
CDR3: CASSLGLNYGYTF

V: TRBV5-1
J: TRBJ2-3
size: once
D: -
DNA: TGCGCCAGCAGCTTGGGACAGGGGAGGCTAGCGGGCACAGATACGCAGTATTTT
CDR3: CASSLGQGRLAGTDTQYF

V: TRBV6-5
J: TRBJ2-7
size: -
D: TRBD2
DNA: TGTGCCAGCAGTCCCCCTAGGGGCGGGAGAGGCGAGCAGTACTTC
CDR3: CASSPPRGGRGEQYF

V: TRBV19
J: TRBJ2-5
size: -
D: TRBD1
DNA: TGTGCCAGTAGAGGGACAGGGGGCAGAGAGACCCAGTACTTC
CDR3: CASRGTGGRETQYF

V: TRBV19
J: TRBJ1-1
size: -
D: -
DNA: TGTGCCAGTAGTATTGGAGGGATAGGGACTGAAGCTTTCTTT
CDR3: CASSIGGIGTEAFF

V: TRBV27
J: TRBJ2-5
size: -
D: TRBD1
DNA: TGTGCCAGCAGTTGGACAGGTTTGACGGAGACCCAGTACTTC
CDR3: CASSWTGLTETQYF

V: TRBV24-1
J: TRBJ2-1
size: -
D: TRBD1
DNA: TGTGCCACCAGTTCCGGGACAGGGTGGTTCTTC
CDR3: CATSSGTGWFF

V: TRBV5-1
J: TRBJ2-5
size: -
D: TRBD2
DNA: TGCGCCAGCAAGGTGGCGGGAGGAGAGACCCAGTACTTC
CDR3: CASKVAGGETQYF